This T cell receptor (beta chain) is from a study of early T cells in non-severe SARS-CoV-2 infection. TCRdb reprocessed the 5' RACE reads via MiXCR and lists one record per CDR3 protein. Of approximately 90,000 distinct CDR3 sequences in the sample, over 9.5% are singletons; the top ten hold about 4.4%. The CDR3 consists of 14 residues. Looked up from germline, CDR1 is MDHEN and CDR2 is SYDVKM. The ends were cut back, 4 bases at V and 4 bases at J, with 13 bases in the middle. This clonotype was detected a few times. The V call is TRBV28, the J call TRBJ1-1; D gene unclear. The origin of this receptor is an adult who was a healthcare worker with PCR-confirmed SARS-CoV-2 infection or an uninfected control (not recorded which). The sequences come from whole blood, collected at baseline. Here the CDR3 reads CASSSGPSSTEAFF. The CDR3 nucleotides are TGTGCCAGCAGTTCCGGGCCATCCAGCACTGAAGCTTTCTTT.